The 2 T cell receptor beta chains in this list originate from one sample, sequenced in a study of cytomegalovirus exposure and HLA in healthy donors. A multiplex PCR was run with 60 Vbeta primers and 13 Jbeta primers. The repertoire was sequenced with immunoSEQ multiplex PCR; TCRdb's copy has only in-frame clones and lacks some. Its clone listing holds 150,000 to 200,000 clones. Material for sequencing was PBMCs. These receptors came from a woman aged 18 to 35 in good health and CMV-seropositive.

The J gene is TRBJ2-1, the V gene TRBV2; 13 bases are a match to TRBD2. Germline V CDR1 and CDR2: SNHLY, FYNNEI. The CDR3 has 15 residues. The V and J ends lost 4 bases and 4 bases, in that order; junction bases with no gene match: 1. The CDR3 DNA sequence: TGTGCCAGCAGTGCGGGACTAGCGGGATACAATGAGCAGTTCTTC. Protein: CASSAGLAGYNEQFF.

The chain joins TRBV10-1 to TRBJ1-2, with D maybe TRBD1 (5 bases). This CDR3 has 18 residues. Germline V lookup: CDR1 WNHNN, CDR2 SYGVQD (reference sequence). V lost 6 bases, J lost 1 base, and 24 bases lay in between. CDR3 protein: CASRDRPPRWGRNYGYTF. CDR3 bases: TGCGCCAGCAGAGACCGGCCCCCTCGTTGGGGCCGTAACTATGGCTACACCTTC.